These 30 T cell receptor beta chains came from one sample sequenced in a study of blood T cell repertoires in COVID-19. Assay: immunoSEQ multiplex PCR; the TCRdb copy retains only in-frame clones and omits some. Seen here are almost 55,000 clones, about nine tenths observed once, and the top ten hold 7.8%. Material: peripheral blood. The receptors here all came from a man between 45 and 60 years old with active COVID-19.

J is TRBJ2-5 and V is TRBV7-2; 7 bases map to TRBD1. With V trimmed by 5 bases and J by 2 bases, 5 bases remained unmatched. CDR3 length equals 14 residues. Germline CDR1 and CDR2: SGHTA and FQGNSA. The CDR3 protein is CASSQGQEQETQYF. The DNA of the CDR3 is TGTGCCAGCAGCCAAGGACAGGAACAAGAGACCCAGTACTTC.

J is TRBJ2-5 and V is TRBV30; 14 nucleotides agree with TRBD2. Trimming removed 5 bases from V and 5 bases from J; junction bases left unmatched: 1. The CDR3 spans 13 residues. Germline V gene lookup returns CDR1 GTSNPN and CDR2 SVGIG (reference sequence). The CDR3 spells CAWGTSGSETQYF. The CDR3 DNA reads TGTGCCTGGGGGACTAGCGGGAGTGAGACCCAGTACTTC.

This rearrangement joins TRBV5-6 to TRBJ1-1; D is undetermined. The CDR3 length is 13 residues. V lost 2 bases and J 10 bases, leaving 15 bases between the germline ends. Germline loops: CDR1 SGHDT, CDR2 YYEEEE. The CDR3 sequence: CASSLSQALRAFF. The CDR3 DNA is TGTGCCAGCAGCTTAAGCCAGGCACTGAGAGCTTTCTTT.

V usage is TRBV14 and J usage is TRBJ2-1, with 14 positions matching TRBD2. With 3 bases clipped from V and 7 bases from J, the junction kept 5 bases outside the gene matches. The CDR3 length is 16 residues. Germline CDR1 is SGHDN and CDR2 is FVKESK. The CDR3 here is CASSQRRLAGGNEQFF. CDR3 in DNA: TGTGCCAGCAGCCAGCGGAGACTAGCGGGAGGGAATGAGCAGTTCTTC. The full variable domain, in which reference TRBV14 and TRBJ2-1 provide the parts outside the CDR3, is EAGVTQFPSHSVIEKGQTVTLRCDPISGHDNLYWYRRVMGKEIKFLLHFVKESKQDESGMPNNRFLAERTGGTYSTLKVQPAELEDSGVYFCASSQRRLAGGNEQFFGPGTRLTVL.

The chain links TRBV3-1 (or the pseudogene TRBV3-2) to TRBJ1-4; TRBD1 matches at 10 bases. Germline V gene data show CDR1 as LGHDT and CDR2 as YNNKEL (reference sequence). J was trimmed by 10 bases and V by 5 bases; bases with no gene match: 13. The CDR3 spans 16 residues. CDR3 in DNA: TGTGCCAGCAGCGGTCGACAGGGGGCGCGCAGGGCAAAACTGTTTTTT. Translated: CASSGRQGARRAKLFF.

V and J are TRBV5-1 and TRBJ2-2, with D hard to call. Trimming took off 0 bases at V and 4 bases at J, with 7 bases between the two ends. The germline gives CDR1 SGHRS, CDR2 YFSETQ. This CDR3 has 14 amino acids. CDR3 region: CASSLDLPTGELFF. The CDR3 bases are TGCGCCAGCAGCTTGGACTTACCCACCGGGGAGCTGTTTTTT.

The V and J genes are TRBV7-9 and TRBJ2-4, with TRBD1 as a possible D gene (5 bases). The ends were cut back, 5 bases at V and 8 bases at J, with 25 bases in the middle. The germline V gene encodes CDR1 SEHNR and CDR2 FQNEAQ (reference sequence). The CDR3 loop spans 17 amino acids. This chain's CDR3 is CASSPRRSPKTEDIQYF. The DNA for the CDR3 is TGTGCCAGCAGCCCCCGCCGATCCCCAAAGACAGAGGACATTCAGTACTTC.

The chain couples TRBV15 to TRBJ2-2; a weak D match, TRBD1 (5 bases). Trimming removed 0 bases at V and 5 bases at J, with 13 bases between. This CDR3 is built from 16 residues. Germline V gives CDR1 LNHNV, CDR2 YYDKDF (reference sequence). The CDR3 nucleotides read TGTGCCACCAGCAGAGATAAACAGGAAAGGACCGGGGAGCTGTTTTTT. Its translation is CATSRDKQERTGELFF.

The chain links TRBV2 to TRBJ1-1; D remains unclear. Germline lookup yields CDR1 SNHLY and CDR2 FYNNEI. Trimming removed 6 bases at V and 1 base at J, with 12 bases between. The CDR3 has 14 residues. The DNA for the CDR3 is TGTGCCAGCAGCCCCGGTACGTCGAACACTGAAGCTTTCTTT. Its translation is CASSPGTSNTEAFF.

The rearrangement links TRBV7-9 to TRBJ1-4; TRBD1 aligns across 7 bases. J gave up 0 bases and V 5 bases, and 3 bases lay outside the gene matches. Germline-derived CDR1 and CDR2 are SEHNR and FQNEAQ (reference sequence). CDR3 size: 15 residues. The CDR3 protein is CASSTGQTTNEKLFF. The CDR3 DNA sequence: TGTGCCAGCAGCACGGGACAGACAACTAATGAAAAACTGTTTTTT.

The chain carries TRBV28 and TRBJ2-2, with 7 bases identical to TRBD2. The CDR3 runs 14 residues. Germline V gene sequence: CDR1 MDHEN, CDR2 SYDVKM. The V segment lost 6 bases and the J segment 5 bases; nucleotides outside the gene matches: 6. The CDR3 spells CASRRRESTGELFF. The CDR3 DNA reads as TGTGCCAGCAGACGGCGGGAGAGTACCGGGGAGCTGTTTTTT. Looking up the rest from reference TRBV28 and TRBJ2-2 gives the full variable domain: DVKVTQSSRYLVKRTGEKVFLECVQDMDHENMFWYRQDPGLGLRLIYFSYDVKMKEKGDIPEGYSVSREKKERFSLILESASTNQTSMYLCASRRRESTGELFFGEGSRLTVL.

The chain recombines TRBV27 with TRBJ1-1; 12 bases line up with TRBD1. Per germline, CDR1 MNHEY and CDR2 SMNVEV (reference sequence). Unmatched junction bases numbered 4, after V lost 6 bases and J lost 11 bases. This CDR3 has 12 amino acids. The chain's CDR3 is CASSRDRGLAFF. The CDR3 DNA sequence: TGTGCCAGCAGCAGGGACAGGGGGCTTGCTTTCTTT.

The chain employs TRBV6-5 and TRBJ2-7; D might be TRBD1 (5 bases). In germline, CDR1 is MNHEY, CDR2 SVGAGI. Trimming removed 5 bases from V and 6 bases from J, with 11 bases in between. The CDR3 runs 12 residues. The CDR3 here is CASSKDIGEQYF. The CDR3 DNA reads TGTGCCAGCAGTAAGGACATCGGCGAGCAGTACTTC.

The V and J genes are TRBV29-1 and TRBJ2-5; 9 bases line up with TRBD2. Germline V gene lookup returns CDR1 SQVTM and CDR2 ANQGSEA. V was pared by 6 bases and J by 4 bases, with 12 bases of the junction left unmatched. The CDR3 loop spans 15 amino acids. In nucleotides, the CDR3 is TGCAGCGTGGAATGGATTAGCGGGAGCCCAGAGACCCAGTACTTC. Translating gives CSVEWISGSPETQYF.

The chain is built from TRBV18 and TRBJ2-3; D may be TRBD2 (5 bases). This CDR3 contains 15 residues. V was cut by 0 bases and J by 8 bases, with 15 bases left in between. Germline loops: CDR1 KGHSH, CDR2 LQKENI. The CDR3 DNA is TGTGCCAGCTCACCACCGAGGGCTAGTTTGACTACGCAGTATTTT. Amino acid sequence: CASSPPRASLTTQYF.

This CDR3 is CASSSGQGHNYGYTF. Written as DNA, the CDR3 is TGTGCCAGCAGTTCGGGTCAAGGCCATAACTATGGCTACACCTTC. The chain couples TRBV28 to TRBJ1-2; no clear D gene. The ends were cut back, 4 bases at V and 1 base at J, with 13 bases in the middle. Germline V gives CDR1 MDHEN, CDR2 SYDVKM. The CDR3 is 15 residues long.

The chain joins TRBV28 to TRBJ2-7, with a tentative D call TRBD2 (5 bases). V dropped 6 bases and J dropped 9 bases, with 9 bases sitting between them. The germline gives CDR1 MDHEN, CDR2 SYDVKM. CDR3 size: 10 residues. The CDR3 sequence: CASSLSGQYF. CDR3 in DNA: TGTGCCAGCAGCCTGAGCGGGCAGTACTTC.

The rearrangement links TRBV7-6 to TRBJ2-1; the match to TRBD2 covers 8 bases. With 6 bases clipped from V and 7 bases from J, the junction kept 8 bases outside the gene matches. The germline CDR1 and CDR2 sequences are SGHVS and FNYEAQ. The CDR3 contains 14 residues. CDR3 nucleotides: TGTGCCAGCAGTCCGGGGGGGACACATAATGAGCAGTTCTTC. This gives the protein CASSPGGTHNEQFF. The entire variable domain, with the rest obtained from reference TRBV7-6 and TRBJ2-1, is as follows: GAGVSQSPRYKVTKRGQDVALRCDPISGHVSLYWYRQALGQGPEFLTYFNYEAQQDKSGLPNDRFSAERPEGSISTLTIQRTEQRDSAMYRCASSPGGTHNEQFFGPGTRLTVL.

V usage is TRBV7-2 and J usage is TRBJ2-1; 8 bases match TRBD1. The V gene end was trimmed by 1 base and the J gene end by 9 bases; junction bases not matched to a gene: 8. The CDR3 sequence is 15 residues long. Germline assignment: CDR1 SGHTA and CDR2 FQGNSA. CDR3 DNA: TGTGCCAGCAGCTTAGTGTGGCAGGGGGCGACTGAGCAGTTCTTC. It specifies CASSLVWQGATEQFF. The full variable domain, its missing parts supplied by reference TRBV7-2 and TRBJ2-1, is GAGVSQSPSNKVTEKGKDVELRCDPISGHTALYWYRQSLGQGLEFLIYFQGNSAPDKSGLPSDRFSAERTGGSVSTLTIQRTQQEDSAVYLCASSLVWQGATEQFFGPGTRLTVL.

The V gene is TRBV2, the J gene TRBJ2-7; the D gene is possibly TRBD1 (6 bases). The CDR3 runs 17 residues. CDR1 SNHLY and CDR2 FYNNEI come from the germline V gene. The germline V and J ends were trimmed by 0 bases and 0 bases, with 15 bases remaining between them. The CDR3 region has the DNA TGTGCCAGCAGTGAAGCGTTGATCCAGGGGTACTCCTACGAGCAGTACTTC. Protein: CASSEALIQGYSYEQYF.

This chain links TRBV7-2 with TRBJ1-1; no firm D call. Germline CDR1 SGHTA, CDR2 FQGNSA. The CDR3 loop spans 16 amino acids. Deletions cut 5 bases from V and 0 bases from J, with 16 bases between. The CDR3 DNA sequence: TGTGCCAGCAGCCCGCGCCCCAACTCCATGAACACTGAAGCTTTCTTT. It codes for CASSPRPNSMNTEAFF.

V is TRBV12-3 or TRBV12-4 and J is TRBJ2-7, with 9 bases matching TRBD1. Germline trimming cut 6 bases from V and 4 bases from J; bases unmatched to any gene: 4. CDR3 length equals 13 residues. CDR3 DNA: TGTGCCAGCAGCTACAGGGGGCTTTACGAGCAGTACTTC. Amino acid sequence: CASSYRGLYEQYF.

The chain combines TRBV7-8 with TRBJ2-1, with D maybe TRBD2 (5 bases). Germline loops: CDR1 SGHVS, CDR2 FQNEAQ. The CDR3 is 15 residues long. V gave up 4 bases and J gave up 0 bases, with 10 bases separating them. The CDR3 nucleotides read TGTGCCAGCAGCTCGGGAACAGACTCCTACAATGAGCAGTTCTTC. This encodes CASSSGTDSYNEQFF.

The CDR3 DNA reads as TGCGCCAGCAGCCAAGATCGGACCGCGGGGGGACTAGCCAAAAACATTCAGTACTTC. Encoded protein: CASSQDRTAGGLAKNIQYF. The chain recombines TRBV4-3 with TRBJ2-4, with TRBD2 matching 8 bases. Germline values: CDR1 LGHNA, CDR2 YSLEER. The CDR3 is 19 residues long. With 0 bases clipped from V and 0 bases from J, the junction kept 10 bases outside the gene matches.

In regard to this clone: One junction end disagrees with the germline gene, perhaps due to a read error. The chain joins TRBV11-2 to TRBJ2-7, with no clear D. The length of the CDR3 is 12 residues. Looked up from germline, CDR1 is SGHAT and CDR2 is FQNNGV. The CDR3 region is CASSRSSYGQYF. Here the CDR3 DNA reads TGTGCCAGCAGCCGGAGCTCCTACGGGCAGTACTTC.

The chain couples TRBV11-2 to TRBJ2-1; 9 bases map to TRBD2. After removal of 4 bases from V and 5 bases from J, the junction contained 3 bases not matched to a gene. In germline, CDR1 is SGHAT, CDR2 FQNNGV. This CDR3 region has 14 residues. CDR3: CASSSSGNHNEQFF. The DNA of the CDR3 is TGTGCCAGCAGCTCTAGCGGGAACCACAATGAGCAGTTCTTC. The full variable domain, rest sourced from reference TRBV11-2 and TRBJ2-1, is EAGVAQSPRYKIIEKRQSVAFWCNPISGHATLYWYQQILGQGPKLLIQFQNNGVVDDSQLPKDRFSAERLKGVDSTLKIQPAKLEDSAVYLCASSSSGNHNEQFFGPGTRLTVL.

The V gene is TRBV30, the J gene TRBJ1-1; D ambiguous. Germline V lookup: CDR1 GTSNPN, CDR2 SVGIG (reference sequence). V was clipped by 2 bases and J by 2 bases, with 15 bases between them. This CDR3 contains 15 residues. In DNA form, the CDR3 reads TGTGCCTGGAGTTTCCCGACACACCTAAACACTGAAGCTTTCTTT. This codes for CAWSFPTHLNTEAFF.

The rearrangement links TRBV14 to TRBJ2-3, with 9 bases identical to TRBD2. V gave up 4 bases and J gave up 4 bases; unmatched junction bases: 12. The length of the CDR3 is 17 residues. The germline CDR1 and CDR2 sequences are SGHDN and FVKESK. The CDR3 DNA is TGTGCCAGCAGCCGACGTATTGGCGGGGGGGGCGCAGATACGCAGTATTTT. The encoded protein is CASSRRIGGGGADTQYF. Full variable domain (rest looked up from reference TRBV14 and TRBJ2-3): EAGVTQFPSHSVIEKGQTVTLRCDPISGHDNLYWYRRVMGKEIKFLLHFVKESKQDESGMPNNRFLAERTGGTYSTLKVQPAELEDSGVYFCASSRRIGGGGADTQYFGPGTRLTVL.

The chain employs TRBV5-5 and TRBJ2-7; D is undetermined. The CDR3 sequence is 15 residues long. Between the trimmed V and J ends, which lost 5 bases and 3 bases, there was a span of 18 bases. Per germline, CDR1 SGHKS and CDR2 YYEKEE (reference sequence). The CDR3 reads CASSQSGQEYYEQYF. Here the CDR3 DNA reads TGTGCCAGCAGTCAATCCGGCCAGGAATACTACGAGCAGTACTTC.

The chain combines TRBV29-1 with TRBJ2-5; 12 bases align to TRBD2. This CDR3 comprises 15 residues. Germline assignment: CDR1 SQVTM and CDR2 ANQGSEA. Trimming took 4 bases from V and 5 from J; bases not matched to a gene: 8. The CDR3 here is CSVGLGLAGGETQYF. The CDR3 DNA is TGCAGCGTTGGGTTGGGGCTAGCGGGAGGGGAGACCCAGTACTTC.